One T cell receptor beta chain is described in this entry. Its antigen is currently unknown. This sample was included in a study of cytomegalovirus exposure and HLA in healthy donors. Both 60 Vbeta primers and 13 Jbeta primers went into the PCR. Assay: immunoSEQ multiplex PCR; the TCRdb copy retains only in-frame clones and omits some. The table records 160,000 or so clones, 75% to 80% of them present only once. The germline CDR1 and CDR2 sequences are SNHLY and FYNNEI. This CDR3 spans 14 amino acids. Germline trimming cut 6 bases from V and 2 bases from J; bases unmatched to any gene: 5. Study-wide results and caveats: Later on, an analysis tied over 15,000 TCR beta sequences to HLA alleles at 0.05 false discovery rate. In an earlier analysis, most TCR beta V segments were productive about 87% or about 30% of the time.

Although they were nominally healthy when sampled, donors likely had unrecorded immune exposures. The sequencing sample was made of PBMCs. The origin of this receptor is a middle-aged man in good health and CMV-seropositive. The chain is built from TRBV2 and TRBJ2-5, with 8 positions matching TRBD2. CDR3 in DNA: TGTGCCAGCAGGACGACTAGCGTACAAGAGACCCAGTACTTC. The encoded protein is CASRTTSVQETQYF.